The 22 T cell receptor beta chains reported below all come from one sample, sequenced in a study of cytomegalovirus exposure and HLA in healthy donors. The study ran its PCR with 60 Vbeta and 13 Jbeta primers. The table came from immunoSEQ multiplex PCR; TCRdb's copy has only in-frame clones and leaves some out. This repertoire shows 100,000 to 150,000 clones, about 63% found once; its top ten account for around 1.6%. What was sequenced was PBMCs. Receptors were obtained from a man in his thirties or forties in good health and CMV-seropositive.

This clone was detected once. This chain joins TRBV29-1 and TRBJ2-5; TRBD1 agrees at 8 bases. CDR3 length: 15 residues. Germline CDR1 is SQVTM and CDR2 is ANQGSEA. V shed 1 base and J 4 bases; nucleotides not matched to a gene: 8. CDR3 amino acids: CSVEGSRGLLETQYF. In DNA form, the CDR3 reads TGCAGCGTTGAAGGATCCAGGGGGCTTCTAGAGACCCAGTACTTC.

This clone has more than one count but fewer than ten. The chain couples TRBV7-9 to TRBJ2-2; D unclear. The V gene's germline CDR1 is SEHNR and CDR2 FQNEAQ (reference sequence). Trimming stripped 5 bases from V and 7 bases from J, with 20 bases between. The CDR3 length is 16 residues. In nucleotides, the CDR3 is TGTGCCAGCAGCCCTCCGCCGGTAGCATTAGGCGGGGAGCTGTTTTTT. Residues: CASSPPPVALGGELFF.

This clone was recorded a few times. J is TRBJ2-1 and V is TRBV15; D remains unclear. Trimming took 0 bases from V and 13 from J, leaving 10 bases between them. CDR3 length: 12 residues. CDR1 and CDR2 from the germline V gene are LNHNV and YYDKDF (reference sequence). CDR3 DNA: TGTGCCACCAGCAGAGATATTCTGAGTCAGTTCTTC. Amino acids: CATSRDILSQFF.

The V and J genes are TRBV2 and TRBJ2-2; D unresolved. V shed 3 bases and J shed 4 bases, with 3 bases lying between them. The CDR3 contains 12 residues. The germline V gene encodes CDR1 SNHLY and CDR2 FYNNEI. The CDR3 loop is CASSDLTGELFF. CDR3 in DNA: TGTGCCAGCAGTGATCTCACCGGGGAGCTGTTTTTT.

The rearrangement uses TRBV7-3 and TRBJ2-1; TRBD2 matches 7 bases. The V segment lost 4 bases and the J segment 4 bases; nucleotides outside the gene matches: 13. This CDR3 has 17 residues. The germline CDR1 and CDR2 sequences are SGHTA and FQGTGA. CDR3 DNA sequence: TGTGCCAGCAGCTCCCACGACGGGGGGACTACGTACAATGAGCAGTTCTTC. Protein product: CASSSHDGGTTYNEQFF. The whole variable domain, filled in from reference TRBV7-3 and TRBJ2-1, reads GAGVSQTPSNKVTEKGKYVELRCDPISGHTALYWYRQSLGQGPEFLIYFQGTGAADDSGLPNDRFFAVRPEGSVSTLKIQRTERGDSAVYLCASSSHDGGTTYNEQFFGPGTRLTVL.

The rearrangement uses TRBV2 and TRBJ2-1; 7 nucleotides line up with TRBD2. The CDR3 consists of 15 residues. After removal of 8 bases from V and 12 bases from J, the junction contained 19 bases not matched to a gene. Looked up from germline, CDR1 is SNHLY and CDR2 is FYNNEI. The CDR3 DNA sequence: TGTGCCAGCCCCAAAAGGACTAGTGGGGTCCGGGTGCAGTTCTTC. As protein: CASPKRTSGVRVQFF.

This clone was seen a handful of times. V gene TRBV6-5 combines with J gene TRBJ2-3; no clear D gene. Germline CDR1 reads MNHEY; CDR2 reads SVGAGI. The CDR3 is 10 amino acids. V shed 2 bases and J shed 11 bases, with 5 bases lying between them. In nucleotides, the CDR3 is TGTGCCAGCAGTTACCCAGAGCAGTATTTT. This sequence encodes CASSYPEQYF.

The V call is TRBV2, the J call TRBJ2-1; TRBD2 might be the D (6 bases). Germline V gene lookup returns CDR1 SNHLY and CDR2 FYNNEI. The CDR3 covers 14 residues. The V gene lost 9 bases and the J gene lost 5 bases, with 17 bases spanning the gap. The CDR3 nucleotides are TGTGCCAGTCTCGATCGGGACTCTCACAATGAGCAGTTCTTC. This gives the protein CASLDRDSHNEQFF.

The chain uses TRBV5-1 and TRBJ2-2; D is possibly TRBD1 (5 bases). The CDR3 extends over 14 amino acids. The ends were cut back, 0 bases at V and 5 bases at J, with 8 bases in the middle. Germline V lookup: CDR1 SGHRS, CDR2 YFSETQ. The CDR3 DNA follows: TGCGCCAGCAGCTTGGGGACAACTACCGGGGAGCTGTTTTTT. The encoded protein is CASSLGTTTGELFF.

This clone was detected a few times. This chain uses TRBV5-4 with TRBJ2-7; D remains unclear. The V and J ends lost 4 bases and 3 bases respectively, with 14 bases between them. Germline V gene sequence: CDR1 SGHNT, CDR2 YYREEE (reference sequence). The CDR3 has 14 residues. CDR3 nucleotides: TGTGCCAGCAGCCCGGCCACGACTTTCTACGAGCAGTACTTC. It is translated as CASSPATTFYEQYF.

The chain employs TRBV7-9 and TRBJ2-2, with TRBD1 matching over 8 bases. CDR3 length: 16 amino acids. Germline-derived CDR1 and CDR2 are SEHNR and FQNEAQ (reference sequence). Trimming cost V 7 bases and J 0 bases; bases outside gene matches: 7. The CDR3 reads CASTPPGQANTGELFF. The CDR3, as DNA: TGTGCCAGCACCCCCCCGGGACAGGCGAACACCGGGGAGCTGTTTTTT.

This clone has just a few counts. The chain combines TRBV12-5 with TRBJ2-3; 13 nucleotides line up with TRBD2. This CDR3 region has 18 residues. CDR1 and CDR2 (germline): LGHNT, FRNRAP. Trimming took 5 bases from V and 4 from J; bases not matched to a gene: 12. This CDR3 reads CASGISLTSGRDADTQYF. The CDR3 DNA reads as TGTGCTAGTGGTATATCGTTAACTAGCGGGAGGGACGCAGATACGCAGTATTTT.

This clone was seen only once. CDR3: CASSQDVGAEEQPQHF. CDR3 nucleotides: TGCGCCAGCAGCCAAGATGTGGGGGCAGAGGAGCAGCCCCAGCATTTT. This chain uses TRBV4-3 with TRBJ1-5; tentatively, D is TRBD1 (6 bases). The V and J ends lost 0 bases and 7 bases respectively, with 16 bases between them. The germline V gene has CDR1 LGHNA and CDR2 YSLEER. The CDR3 is 16 amino acids.

This chain links TRBV27 with TRBJ1-1; D gene ambiguous. Germline lookup yields CDR1 MNHEY and CDR2 SMNVEV (reference sequence). There are 15 residues in the CDR3. V lost 4 bases and J 4 bases, leaving 16 bases between the germline ends. For the CDR3, the DNA is TGTGCCAGCAGTTCCGCCGGGAGCTTCGTCACTGAAGCTTTCTTT. The encoded protein is CASSSAGSFVTEAFF.

There are a few counts of this clone. The chain is built from TRBV7-6 and TRBJ1-2; D remains ambiguous. With 1 base removed from V and 4 bases from J, the gap between germline ends came to 13 bases. CDR3 length: 15 residues. Per germline, CDR1 SGHVS and CDR2 FNYEAQ. The CDR3 DNA sequence: TGTGCCAGCAGCTTAGGTCCCCTTGGCGGCTATGGCTACACCTTC. Translation: CASSLGPLGGYGYTF. The full variable domain, with the rest looked up from reference TRBV7-6 and TRBJ1-2, is GAGVSQSPRYKVTKRGQDVALRCDPISGHVSLYWYRQALGQGPEFLTYFNYEAQQDKSGLPNDRFSAERPEGSISTLTIQRTEQRDSAMYRCASSLGPLGGYGYTFGSGTRLTVV.

The gene calls are TRBV5-1 and TRBJ2-7; 9 bases match TRBD2. Per the germline V gene, CDR1 is SGHRS and CDR2 is YFSETQ. The CDR3 is made up of 17 amino acids. The ends lost 1 base at V and 5 bases at J; junction bases unmatched: 13. The CDR3 protein is CASSLNPSGTGGNEQYF. The CDR3 nucleotides are TGCGCCAGCAGCTTGAACCCTAGCGGGACCGGTGGGAACGAGCAGTACTTC.

The chain couples TRBV28 to TRBJ2-5, with 7 bases lining up with TRBD1. With V trimmed by 2 bases and J by 4 bases, 10 bases remained unmatched. The CDR3 is 16 amino acids. Germline CDR1 reads MDHEN; CDR2 reads SYDVKM. The CDR3, as DNA: TGTGCCAGCAGTTTACAGGGGGTGAGAGTCGGAGAGACCCAGTACTTC. Encoded protein: CASSLQGVRVGETQYF. The whole variable domain, filled in from reference TRBV28 and TRBJ2-5, reads DVKVTQSSRYLVKRTGEKVFLECVQDMDHENMFWYRQDPGLGLRLIYFSYDVKMKEKGDIPEGYSVSREKKERFSLILESASTNQTSMYLCASSLQGVRVGETQYFGPGTRLLVL.

This chain uses TRBV6-1 with TRBJ2-7; D ambiguous. Germline V gene sequence: CDR1 MNHNS, CDR2 SASEGT. Trimming removed 7 bases at V and 1 base at J, with 14 bases between. CDR3 length equals 14 residues. The CDR3 nucleotides are TGTGCCAGCATCGAGCATAGCACGTCCTACGAGCAGTACTTC. Encoded protein: CASIEHSTSYEQYF.

This chain uses TRBV7-8 with TRBJ2-7, with D possibly being TRBD2 (6 bases). Germline loops: CDR1 SGHVS, CDR2 FQNEAQ. The CDR3 spans 14 residues. The V end lost 0 bases, the J end lost 2 bases, and 8 bases lay between the germline ends. CDR3 residues: CASSLAAGTYEQYF. CDR3 sequence (DNA): TGTGCCAGCAGCTTAGCGGCGGGAACCTACGAGCAGTACTTC.

V gene TRBV9 combines with J gene TRBJ1-1; D unclear. Trimming shortened V by 4 bases and J by 1 base, and 14 bases separated the two germline ends. Germline V CDR1 and CDR2: SGDLS, YYNGEE. The CDR3 consists of 15 residues. CDR3: CASSPPAGRNTEAFF. As DNA, the CDR3 is TGTGCCAGCAGCCCCCCCGCCGGTCGGAACACTGAAGCTTTCTTT.

This clone was seen a handful of times. V is TRBV5-1 and J is TRBJ2-5; TRBD2 is a possible D gene (6 bases). The tail of the sequence fits TRBJ2-7 better, so the J call may be wrong. Germline V gene data show CDR1 as SGHRS and CDR2 as YFSETQ. The length of the CDR3 is 15 residues. The CDR3 bases are TGCGCCAGCAGCTTGGCCGGGGTTAGCGGATACGAGCAGTACTTC. Amino acid sequence: CASSLAGVSGYEQYF.

In its sample, this clone was seen once. V is TRBV19 and J is TRBJ1-5, with 7 bases identical to TRBD1. The germline CDR1 and CDR2 sequences are LNHDA and SQIVND (reference sequence). The CDR3 has 18 residues. Trimming at V came to 0 bases and at J to 1 base, leaving 9 bases not matched to a gene. The CDR3 protein is CASSIDPTGVKSNQPQHF. The CDR3 DNA is TGTGCCAGTAGTATAGACCCTACAGGGGTGAAGAGCAATCAGCCCCAGCATTTT.